A selection of T cell receptor beta chains follows, all from one sample in a study of T cells after yellow fever vaccination. MiXCR was run by TCRdb on the 5' RACE reads, yielding one entry per CDR3 protein. The sample has under 200,000 distinct CDR3 sequences; around 7.2% are singletons. The sample here was CD4+ T cells sorted from PBMCs, taken 5 to 6 days after the first yellow fever vaccination. Receptors were obtained from a man aged 18-30 years who received the YFV17D yellow fever vaccine. Both conserved end residues are part of each CDR3. The order of the fields is J gene, clone size, D gene, V gene, CDR3 protein, CDR3 DNA. D genes are given only for firm matches. Size is omitted from some rows. Given values are once, few, many or a class for expanded clones.

TRBJ1-5,few,TRBD1,TRBV12-3/TRBV12-4,CASSWGQGIQPQHF,TGTGCCAGCAGTTGGGGACAGGGCATTCAGCCCCAGCATTTT
TRBJ2-6,-,-,TRBV27,CASTPRGFMGANVLTF,TGTGCCAGCACCCCCCGGGGTTTTATGGGGGCCAACGTCCTGACTTTC
TRBJ2-5,-,-,TRBV7-9,CASSRIGGSETQYF,TGTGCCAGCAGCCGGATCGGGGGTTCGGAGACCCAGTACTTC
TRBJ2-5,many,-,TRBV7-6,CASSLAFWQTQYF,TGTGCCAGCAGCTTAGCGTTTTGGCAGACCCAGTACTTC
TRBJ1-1,many,TRBD1,TRBV6-2/TRBV6-3,CASSSGQGRGNTEAFF,TGTGCCAGCAGTTCCGGACAGGGAAGGGGGAACACTGAAGCTTTCTTT
TRBJ2-2,many,TRBD2,TRBV6-2/TRBV6-3,CASSPWASGGSNTGELFF,TGTGCCAGCAGTCCCTGGGCTAGCGGGGGGTCGAACACCGGGGAGCTGTTTTTT
TRBJ1-1,few,-,TRBV18,CASSPLSRNTEAFF,TGTGCCAGCTCACCCCTGTCAAGGAACACTGAAGCTTTCTTT
TRBJ1-1,-,-,TRBV20-1,CSAQNRAGNTEAFF,TGCAGTGCCCAAAACCGGGCAGGGAACACTGAAGCTTTCTTT
TRBJ1-5,-,-,TRBV18,CASSPGLDQPQHF,TGTGCCAGCTCACCAGGGTTGGATCAGCCCCAGCATTTT
TRBJ2-7,many,-,TRBV6-6,CASSRGGTYEQYF,TGTGCCAGCAGCCGTGGGGGTACCTACGAGCAGTACTTC
TRBJ2-3,many,-,TRBV24-1,CATSDGGPGDTQYF,TGTGCCACCAGTGACGGGGGGCCGGGAGATACGCAGTATTTT
TRBJ2-2,few,-,TRBV19,CASRRDLHTGELFF,TGTGCCAGCCGCAGAGACCTCCACACCGGGGAGCTGTTTTTT
TRBJ1-5,few,-,TRBV7-2,CASSLGLGDQPQHF,TGTGCCAGCAGCTTGGGTCTGGGGGATCAGCCCCAGCATTTT
TRBJ2-6,many,TRBD1,TRBV20-1,CSVPGGGVLTF,TGCAGTGTCCCAGGGGGCGGCGTCCTGACTTTC
TRBJ2-2,many,-,TRBV12-3/TRBV12-4,CASSLVQDAGELFF,TGTGCCAGCAGTTTAGTACAGGACGCCGGGGAGCTGTTTTTT
TRBJ1-2,few,TRBD1,TRBV20-1,CSARADRVGGYTF,TGCAGTGCTAGAGCGGACAGGGTGGGTGGCTACACCTTC
TRBJ1-2,many,TRBD1,TRBV24-1,CATSGTGQFNYGYTF,TGTGCCACCAGTGGCACGGGACAGTTCAACTATGGCTACACCTTC
TRBJ1-4,many,-,TRBV20-1,CSASLGRGMKKLFF,TGCAGTGCTAGCCTAGGACGGGGAATGAAAAAACTGTTTTTT
TRBJ2-2,-,TRBD2,TRBV11-2,CASSLARGGWGELFF,TGTGCCAGCAGCTTGGCCCGCGGGGGTTGGGGGGAGCTGTTTTTT
TRBJ1-6,many,-,TRBV6-5,CASSSTVFRETYNSPLHF,TGTGCCAGCAGCTCGACCGTCTTTAGGGAGACCTATAATTCACCCCTCCACTTT
TRBJ2-5,many,TRBD1,TRBV7-9,CASSFGTAETQYF,TGTGCCAGCAGCTTCGGGACAGCAGAGACCCAGTACTTC
TRBJ1-1,many,-,TRBV18,CASSPSRVAVLDTEAFF,TGTGCCAGCTCACCATCGAGGGTCGCTGTTTTGGACACTGAAGCTTTCTTT
TRBJ1-2,many,TRBD1,TRBV9,CASSEDRGLYGYTF,TGTGCCAGCTCCGAGGACAGGGGGCTCTATGGCTACACCTTC
TRBJ2-1,many,-,TRBV5-1,CASRAGAAPNEQFF,TGCGCCAGCAGAGCCGGGGCCGCGCCCAATGAGCAGTTCTTC
TRBJ2-7,many,-,TRBV12-3/TRBV12-4,CASSLGPGTVGEQYF,TGTGCCAGCAGTCTCGGCCCCGGGACCGTGGGAGAGCAGTACTTC
TRBJ1-5,many,-,TRBV12-3/TRBV12-4,CASSRRRNQPQHF,TGTGCCAGCAGCAGAAGGCGCAATCAGCCCCAGCATTTT
TRBJ2-3,many,TRBD2,TRBV5-4,CASSPPLAGADAGTQYF,TGTGCCAGCAGTCCACCGCTAGCGGGGGCAGATGCGGGTACGCAGTATTTT
TRBJ2-3,many,TRBD2,TRBV7-3,CASSLVGTSGTDTQYF,TGTGCCAGCAGTCTAGTAGGGACTAGCGGAACAGATACGCAGTATTTT
TRBJ2-2,-,-,TRBV4-2,CASSQDPGALNTGELFF,TGTGCCAGCAGCCAAGATCCCGGGGCGCTGAACACCGGGGAGCTGTTTTTT
TRBJ2-5,few,TRBD2,TRBV4-3,CASSQDPAGGRETQYF,TGCGCCAGCAGCCAAGATCCAGCGGGGGGGAGGGAGACCCAGTACTTC